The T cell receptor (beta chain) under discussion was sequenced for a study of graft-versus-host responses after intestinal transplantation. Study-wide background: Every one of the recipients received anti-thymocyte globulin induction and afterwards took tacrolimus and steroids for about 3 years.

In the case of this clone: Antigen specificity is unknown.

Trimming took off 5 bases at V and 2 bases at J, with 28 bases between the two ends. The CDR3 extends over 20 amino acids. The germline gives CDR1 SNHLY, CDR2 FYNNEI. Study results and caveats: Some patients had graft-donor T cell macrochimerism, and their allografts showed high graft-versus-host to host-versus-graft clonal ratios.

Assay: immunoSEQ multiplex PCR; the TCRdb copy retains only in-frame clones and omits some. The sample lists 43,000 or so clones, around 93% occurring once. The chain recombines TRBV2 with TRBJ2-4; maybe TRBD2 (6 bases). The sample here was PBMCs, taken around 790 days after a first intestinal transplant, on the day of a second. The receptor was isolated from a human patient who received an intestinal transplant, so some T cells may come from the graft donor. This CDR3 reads CASSPPAGPGERVTKNIQYF. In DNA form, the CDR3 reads TGTGCCAGCAGTCCGCCGGCCGGACCGGGGGAGAGGGTAACCAAAAACATTCAGTACTTC.